The T cell receptor (beta chain) under discussion was sequenced for a study of STAT5B mutations in CD4+ large granular lymphocyte leukemia. Overall study results and limits: Patient CD4-sorted repertoires looked more clonal than healthy CD4+ repertoires, even without putative leukemic clones. Main leukemic clonotypes were patient-specific, but more than 20% appeared at low frequency elsewhere. TRBV06-family usage was enriched in top patient clones (8/27) versus controls (2/35).

The CDR3 sequence is 13 residues long. Germline V CDR1 and CDR2: SGHTA, FQGTGA. The V end lost 4 bases, the J end lost 5 bases, and 12 bases lay between the germline ends. Control samples were healthy donors' buffy coats. Comment on this clone: What it binds is not known.

Generated by immunoSEQ multiplex PCR, the TCRdb table keeps only in-frame clones and is missing some. The data show 30,000 to 40,000 clones, with less than 70% seen just once and around 2.9% held by the top ten. This rearrangement joins TRBV7-3 to TRBJ2-7; D possibly corresponds to TRBD1 (8 bases). This clonotype was obtained from a human donor in good health. Sequenced input: CD4+ T cells from blood buffy coats. CDR3 sequence: CASSSTGGDEQYF. In DNA, the CDR3 is TGTGCCAGCAGCTCCACAGGGGGGGACGAGCAGTACTTC. Full variable domain (outside the CDR3, taken from reference TRBV7-3 and TRBJ2-7): GAGVSQTPSNKVTEKGKYVELRCDPISGHTALYWYRQSLGQGPEFLIYFQGTGAADDSGLPNDRFFAVRPEGSVSTLKIQRTERGDSAVYLCASSSTGGDEQYFGPGTRLTVT.